This T cell receptor (beta chain) was sequenced in a study of T cell repertoires and Cas9 in healthy adults (dated by TCRdb to 2016 to 2019). In terms of the full investigation: SpCas9-reactive T cells were characterized for multi-effector potency, cytotoxicity and lineage determination within the CD4 and CD8 compartments. The study examined preexisting T cell immunity against the Streptococcus pyogenes Cas9 nuclease (SpCas9) used in CRISPR gene editing.

This clone has just one count. The specificity of this receptor is unknown. No base quality values were provided; no much bigger clone lies one nucleotide off. Summary of the overall study and its limitations: SpCas9-reactive regulatory T cells were reported to mitigate proliferation and function of SpCas9-reactive effector T cells in vitro.

Donors were healthy humans. Library preparation used the immunoSEQ multiplex PCR assay. TCRdb took over this immuneACCESS table, retaining in-frame rearrangements with V and J assigned. Such tables are incomplete; in checked studies, under half of the missing clones stem from an unresolved V gene, and the remainder is unexplained. The sample records approximately 23,000 clones, about 89% of which are singletons. Less than 2% of the sample goes to the ten largest clones. Specimen: CD4+ effector T cells (CD127+, CD25-, CD137-, CD154-) from PBMCs; culture status not recorded. This sequence originates from a human donor in good health.

The CDR3 protein sequence reads: CASSLVAGQGADEQYF. The nucleotides read TGCGCCAGCAGCTTGGTAGCTGGACAGGGGGCGGACGAGCAGTACTTC. The chain is assembled from TRBV5-1 and TRBJ2-7, with 11 central nucleotides matching TRBD1. V is trimmed back by 0 bases and J by 5 bases, and the junction contains 7 bases that no gene match accounts for. The CDR3 runs 16 residues from the cysteine to the phenylalanine. Kept here is only the CDR3 DNA, which spans 48 bases and is read in frame from base 1. CDR1 and CDR2 are read off the germline V gene as SGHRS and YFSETQ. Where the CDR3 stops, the reference TRBV5-1 and TRBJ2-7 genes take over; the full variable domain is KAGVTQTPRYLIKTRGQQVTLSCSPISGHRSVSWYQQTPGQGLQFLFEYFSETQRNKGNFPGRFSGRQFSNSRSEMNVSTLELGDSALYLCASSLVAGQGADEQYFGPGTRLTVT.